The rows below give T cell receptor beta chains drawn from one sample of a study of cytomegalovirus exposure and HLA in healthy donors. Repertoires were generated with immunoSEQ multiplex PCR, while TCRdb's copy carries only in-frame clones and drops some. The data show 95,000 to 150,000 clones, about 76% seen once. The specimen was PBMCs. The receptors here all came from a man in his fifties or sixties in good health and CMV-seropositive. CDR3s include the opening cysteine and the closing phenylalanine or tryptophan. Each record gives: CDR3 DNA, CDR3 protein, D gene, clone size, V gene, J gene. A D gene is named only where the DNA matches it firmly. The size field is filled for only some rows; it gives once, few, many or a size class.

TGTGCCAGCAGTGCTACCTATCAGCCCCAGCATTTT,CASSATYQPQHF,-,-,TRBV2,TRBJ1-5
TGTGCCAGCAGCTCAGACAGGATTGGGTATGGCTACACCTTC,CASSSDRIGYGYTF,-,-,TRBV9,TRBJ1-2
TGTGCCAGCAGCTTAGGGCCTAGCGGGCAAGAGACCCAGTACTTC,CASSLGPSGQETQYF,TRBD2,once,TRBV7-6,TRBJ2-5
TGTGCCAGCAGCTTAGGGGCTAGGGGGGGCGAGCAGTACTTC,CASSLGARGGEQYF,-,-,TRBV7-2,TRBJ2-7
TGTGCCAGCAGAGAAACGGGGGTGGCAGGGTTTAATGAAAAACTGTTTTTT,CASRETGVAGFNEKLFF,-,-,TRBV6-1,TRBJ1-4
TGTGCCAGCAGTGAAGTTGGCGGGAACACTGAAGCTTTCTTT,CASSEVGGNTEAFF,-,-,TRBV6-1,TRBJ1-1
TGTGCCTCCGGGGGGACCCAGTACTTC,CASGGTQYF,-,-,TRBV6-1,TRBJ2-5
TGTGCCAGCAGCTTATTTAACCAAAATCTACAGCCCCAGCATTTT,CASSLFNQNLQPQHF,-,-,TRBV5-6,TRBJ1-5
TGTGCCAGCAGCGTGGACAGGGGTAATGAAAAACTGTTTTTT,CASSVDRGNEKLFF,TRBD1,-,TRBV5-4,TRBJ1-4
TGCGCCAGCAGCCAATCCGGGACAGGGGAAGGTAACACCGGGGAGCTGTTTTTT,CASSQSGTGEGNTGELFF,TRBD1,once,TRBV5-1,TRBJ2-2
TGTGCCAGCAGTTGGACAGGGGCTGAAGCTTTCTTT,CASSWTGAEAFF,TRBD1,-,TRBV2,TRBJ1-1
TGTGCCAGCAGTTTAGTCCGGGGCTATGGCTACACCTTC,CASSLVRGYGYTF,-,-,TRBV27,TRBJ1-2
TGTGCCAGCAGCCCACTTTACAATGAGCAGTTCTTC,CASSPLYNEQFF,-,once,TRBV7-6,TRBJ2-1
TGTGCCGGCAGCAACAGGGCTCAGACAACCTACGAGCAGTACTTC,CAGSNRAQTTYEQYF,-,-,TRBV7-8,TRBJ2-7
TGTGCCATATCCGACTCGGGACAGGGGGCTTACTATGGCTACACCTTC,CAISDSGQGAYYGYTF,TRBD1,-,TRBV10-3,TRBJ1-2
TGTGCCAGCAGTTGGACAGCCGGTGAGCAGTACTTC,CASSWTAGEQYF,-,-,TRBV6-1,TRBJ2-7